This T cell receptor (beta chain) is drawn from a study of regulatory T cells in long-lasting Graves disease (TCRdb year 2021). Looking at the study overall: Persistent Graves' disease meant more than 5 years of antithyroid drug treatment with TSH receptor autoantibodies that stayed positive. Persistent Graves' disease patients were compared with newly diagnosed Graves' disease patients by peripheral blood TCR sequencing and RNA sequencing. The study took place in China and was registered as a clinical trial. TCR sequencing covered 13 persistent and around 20 newly diagnosed Graves' disease patients, some 35 samples in total. Antithyroid drugs had been taken for approximately 9.5 years on average by persistent Graves' disease patients in the clinical cohort.

Here V drops 7 bases and J drops 2 bases, and the junction holds 9 bases not matched to any gene. The germline V gene specifies MNHNS as CDR1 and SASEGT as CDR2. Including the terminal cysteine and phenylalanine, the CDR3 comprises 16 residues. The entry retains the CDR3 DNA only, 48 bases that are in frame from base 1. Broader findings and caveats from the paper: Because the primary lesion, thyroid tissue, could not be accessed, the study looked at peripheral blood alone. Preferential use of TRBV28, TRBJ1-2 and TRBJ2-5 was observed in persistent disease, whereas TRBV20-1 and TRBJ2-1 were favored in newly diagnosed disease. Compared with newly diagnosed patients, patients with persistent Graves' disease had lower TCR Shannon entropy and fewer highly expanded clones, which suggests clonal expansion. Sequencing and analysis were restricted to the TCR beta chain. Persistent patients shared more public clonotypes among themselves (2,741) than newly diagnosed patients did (nearly 1,000). As a limitation, the authors acknowledged that the small sample size may reduce accuracy.

The protocol used for the library was multiplex PCR. The instrument was an Illumina HiSeq 4000. TCR beta libraries were built with iRepertoire HTBI primers and Arm-PCR amplification of CDR3 regions. PCR products were gel purified before sequencing. For the original study's pipeline: A total of 62 TRBV and under 15 TRBJ segments were identified across samples and were used for gene usage analysis of CDR3 amino acid clonotypes. COPE and FqMerger were used to merge filtered high-quality paired reads into contigs. Contigs were aligned with BLAST to IMGT TRBV, TRBD and TRBJ reference genes, and CDR3 was defined per IMGT. Any clonotype with a frequency above 0.1% was classified as a highly expanded clone. Repertoire diversity was measured by Shannon entropy, and V-J evenness by the Gini coefficient. A clonotype found in more than one individual was treated as public. The public sequencing data were trimmed at Q25 with fastp and processed into clonotypes with MiXCR by TCRdb, which kept only in-frame beta chains. Rows are combined by CDR3 protein, so each entry shows the most common genes and DNA. These V and J calls derive from TCRdb rather than the authors' analysis. A total of roughly 700,000 distinct CDR3 sequences appear in this sample, about 32% of them only once. Of the sample, about 42% falls within the top ten clones.

The intended sense of this specimen's time point label: persistent/refractory GD, antithyroid drugs over 5 years with positive TRAb. For both TCR sequencing and RNA sequencing, RNA was extracted from PBMCs in TRIzol. The diagnosis of Graves' disease was made according to American Thyroid Association guidelines. Recruitment of patients was carried out at an endocrinology department in Xi'an, China. Each patient gave 9 to 10 milliliters of peripheral blood, collected in an EDTA anticoagulant tube. Ficoll Paque Plus density gradient separation was used to isolate PBMCs, and no additional T cell sorting was done. An Agilent 2100 Bioanalyzer and agarose gel were used to assess RNA quality, and a NanoDrop 2000 was used to measure RNA concentration. This clonotype was picked up a small number of times. Its antigen is not yet known. No much larger clone is present one base from it, and per-base qualities are unavailable.

This sample comprised peripheral blood mononuclear cells (PBMCs), obtained when the disease was refractory, from a patient treated with antithyroid drugs. This clonotype was sampled from a female donor with Graves disease. The V gene is TRBV6-1 and the J gene is TRBJ2-5; 11 bases in between match TRBD2. The sequenced DNA is TGTGCCAGCACCAAGGGACTAGCGGTTCCACAAGAGACCCAGTACTTC. Translation gives CASTKGLAVPQETQYF.